One and the same sample provided the 21 T cell receptor beta chains below, sequenced in a study of blood T cell repertoires in COVID-19. Produced via immunoSEQ multiplex PCR; TCRdb's table is partial and in-frame only. This table has tens of thousands of clones, roughly 80% appearing once. What was sequenced was peripheral blood. These receptors were taken from a middle-aged man with acute or convalescent COVID-19.

The rearrangement uses TRBV10-1 and TRBJ1-1; D remains unclear. CDR1 WNHNN and CDR2 SYGVQD come from the germline V gene (reference sequence). With 4 bases removed from V and 0 bases from J, the gap between germline ends came to 6 bases. The CDR3 runs to 13 residues. CDR3 coding DNA: TGCGCCAGCAGTGTCAGAATGAACACTGAAGCTTTCTTT. This translates into CASSVRMNTEAFF.

The chain employs TRBV7-9 and TRBJ2-2; no clear D gene. The V end lost 1 base, the J end lost 5 bases, and 5 bases lay between the germline ends. There are 13 residues in the CDR3. Germline V gives CDR1 SEHNR, CDR2 FQNEAQ (reference sequence). CDR3 nucleotides: TGTGCCAGCAGCTTAGGGAGAACCGGGGAGCTGTTTTTT. Amino acid sequence: CASSLGRTGELFF.

The chain is built from TRBV7-9 and TRBJ1-5, with D tentatively TRBD1 (6 bases). CDR1 is SEHNR and CDR2 is FQNEAQ in the germline V gene (reference sequence). The CDR3 is made up of 13 amino acids. The V end was cut by 2 bases, the J end by 4 bases, with 6 bases between. This chain's CDR3 is CASSLQGNQPQHF. CDR3 nucleotide sequence: TGTGCCAGCAGCTTACAGGGGAATCAGCCCCAGCATTTT.

In its sample, this clone was seen once. The V gene is TRBV6-2 or TRBV6-3, the J gene TRBJ2-3; 9 bases align to TRBD2. Germline-derived CDR1 and CDR2 are MNHEY and SVGEGT. With 5 bases clipped from V and 7 bases from J, the junction kept 4 bases outside the gene matches. The CDR3 runs to 13 residues. The chain's CDR3 is CASSRLAGYTQYF. The CDR3 coding sequence is TGTGCCAGCAGTCGGCTAGCGGGGTATACGCAGTATTTT.

This chain uses TRBV5-4 with TRBJ1-6, with a possible D match to TRBD1 (5 bases). Germline V gene data show CDR1 as SGHNT and CDR2 as YYREEE (reference sequence). The length of the CDR3 is 15 residues. V lost 1 base to trimming and J lost 6 bases, with 11 bases between them. The DNA for the CDR3 is TGTGCCAGCAGCTTGAAGGCAGGGTCTAATTCACCCCTCCACTTT. It translates to CASSLKAGSNSPLHF.

This chain joins TRBV5-4 and TRBJ2-1, with TRBD2 matching over 9 bases. CDR3 length: 16 amino acids. Trimming cost V 0 bases and J 9 bases; bases outside gene matches: 10. Germline CDR1 reads SGHNT; CDR2 reads YYREEE (reference sequence). The CDR3 spells CASSLDAGGNAGEQFF. CDR3 DNA: TGTGCCAGCAGCTTGGACGCGGGAGGGAACGCGGGTGAGCAGTTCTTC.

This rearrangement joins TRBV6-1 to TRBJ2-1; 9 bases are shared with TRBD2. From germline, CDR1 is MNHNS and CDR2 SASEGT. Trimming cost V 2 bases and J 2 bases; bases outside gene matches: 4. CDR3 size: 16 residues. CDR3 in DNA: TGTGCCAGCAGTGAACCCCGCGGGAGGGCCTACAATGAGCAGTTCTTC. Translation: CASSEPRGRAYNEQFF.

There are a few counts of this clone. The chain joins TRBV6-5 to TRBJ2-1; 7 bases are shared with TRBD2. Germline V gene sequence: CDR1 MNHEY, CDR2 SVGAGI. This CDR3 is built from 13 residues. J lost 7 bases, V lost 4 bases, and 4 bases had no gene match. The CDR3 protein is CASSWGEGNEQFF. CDR3 DNA: TGTGCCAGCAGTTGGGGGGAGGGAAATGAGCAGTTCTTC.

The chain carries TRBV6-5 and TRBJ1-6; D uncertain. Trimming removed 7 bases at V and 5 bases at J, with 9 bases between. The germline gives CDR1 MNHEY, CDR2 SVGAGI. This CDR3 is built from 13 residues. The CDR3: CASNPGDNSPLHF. CDR3 nucleotides: TGTGCCAGCAACCCTGGAGATAATTCACCCCTCCACTTT.

This chain links TRBV6-5 with TRBJ2-2, with a weak D call TRBD1 (6 bases). V was clipped by 9 bases and J by 5 bases, with 13 bases between them. The CDR3 is made up of 13 amino acids. Germline CDR1 is MNHEY and CDR2 is SVGAGI. The CDR3 reads CASTGHSTGELFF. The CDR3 bases are TGTGCCAGTACGGGACACTCAACCGGGGAGCTGTTTTTT.

This rearrangement joins TRBV7-8 to TRBJ2-2; D perhaps matches TRBD1 (6 bases). The germline V gene has CDR1 SGHVS and CDR2 FQNEAQ. Trimming removed 9 bases from V and 3 bases from J, with 11 bases in between. CDR3 length: 13 residues. The CDR3 is CARGDIYTGELFF. As DNA, the CDR3 is TGTGCCAGAGGGGACATCTACACCGGGGAGCTGTTTTTT.

The V gene is TRBV5-1, the J gene TRBJ2-5, with 7 bases identical to TRBD1. Germline CDR1 reads SGHRS; CDR2 reads YFSETQ. V lost 3 bases and J lost 3; bases outside the gene matches: 8. This CDR3 comprises 15 residues. CDR3 residues: CASSSTGVLEETQYF. The CDR3, as DNA: TGCGCCAGCAGCTCAACAGGGGTGTTGGAAGAGACCCAGTACTTC.

The J gene is TRBJ1-2, the V gene TRBV6-6; D unresolved. CDR3 length equals 14 residues. Germline values: CDR1 MNHNY, CDR2 SVGAGI (reference sequence). The V and J ends lost 5 bases and 7 bases respectively, with 17 bases between them. Here the CDR3 reads CASSRSPEGGGYTF. Here the CDR3 DNA reads TGTGCCAGCAGTCGATCCCCCGAGGGTGGTGGCTACACCTTC.

V gene TRBV20-1 combines with J gene TRBJ1-2; D is unresolved. Germline V CDR1 and CDR2: DFQATT, SNEGSKA (reference sequence). V lost 5 bases to trimming and J lost 1 base, with 5 bases between them. This CDR3 is built from 11 residues. The CDR3 reads CSAPGNYGYTF. The CDR3 nucleotides read TGCAGTGCTCCCGGTAACTATGGCTACACCTTC.

The rearrangement uses TRBV19 and TRBJ1-2; 9 bases align to TRBD1. This CDR3 is 15 amino acids long. CDR1 and CDR2 from the germline V gene are LNHDA and SQIVND (reference sequence). Trimming took 5 bases from V and 2 from J; bases not matched to a gene: 6. The CDR3 loop is CASSLRDRVNYGYTF. For the CDR3, the DNA is TGTGCCAGTAGTCTCCGGGACAGGGTAAACTATGGCTACACCTTC.

The chain couples TRBV11-2 to TRBJ1-2, with a weak D call TRBD1 (6 bases). V was shortened by 2 bases and J by 7 bases, with 14 bases between the two germline ends. The CDR3 has 14 residues. Germline V lookup: CDR1 SGHAT, CDR2 FQNNGV. The CDR3 region is CASSLSGGVLGYTF. The CDR3, as DNA: TGTGCCAGCAGCTTAAGCGGGGGCGTCCTTGGCTACACCTTC.

This clone was seen once. The chain has TRBV6-6 and TRBJ1-4, with a tentative D call TRBD1 (5 bases). Trimming cost V 5 bases and J 8 bases, with 18 bases left between them. Looked up from germline, CDR1 is MNHNY and CDR2 is SVGAGI (reference sequence). This CDR3 comprises 15 residues. The CDR3, as DNA: TGTGCCAGCAGTCACTACGTCACCGGGGGGGAAAAACTGTTTTTT. Translated: CASSHYVTGGEKLFF.

The V call is TRBV29-1, the J call TRBJ1-4; 8 bases map to TRBD1. This CDR3 has 15 amino acids. Germline trimming cut 6 bases from V and 8 bases from J; bases unmatched to any gene: 14. Germline CDR1 is SQVTM and CDR2 is ANQGSEA. The CDR3 DNA reads as TGCAGCGTCGGACAGGGACCCCAAGTTAAGGAAAAACTGTTTTTT. Protein product: CSVGQGPQVKEKLFF.

This chain uses TRBV19 with TRBJ2-1; D uncertain. This CDR3 has 12 amino acids. V was shortened by 11 bases and J by 14 bases, with 22 bases between the two germline ends. The germline CDR1 and CDR2 sequences are LNHDA and SQIVND (reference sequence). The CDR3 DNA reads TGTGCCGTTAGCCCTTTTAAGGTGAAGGAGTTCTTC. It encodes CAVSPFKVKEFF.

V usage is TRBV19 and J usage is TRBJ1-1, with TRBD1 matching over 10 bases. Germline V CDR1 and CDR2: LNHDA, SQIVND (reference sequence). The CDR3 spans 15 residues. Trimming took 4 bases from V and 4 from J; bases not matched to a gene: 6. CDR3 nucleotide sequence: TGTGCCAGTAGTAGGGGGGACAGGGGTACCACTGAAGCTTTCTTT. Translation gives CASSRGDRGTTEAFF.

The chain carries TRBV10-1 and TRBJ2-7; a possible D gene is TRBD2 (5 bases). Germline assignment: CDR1 WNHNN and CDR2 SYGVQD (reference sequence). V lost 3 bases, J lost 3 bases, and 15 bases lay in between. This CDR3 comprises 15 residues. The CDR3 region has the DNA TGCGCCAGCAGTGAACCGGGAAGTTCATTCTACGAGCAGTACTTC. Translation: CASSEPGSSFYEQYF.